The next 32 T cell receptor beta chains were all read from a single sample in a study of blood T cell repertoires in COVID-19. Sequenced by immunoSEQ multiplex PCR; TCRdb stores in-frame clones only, minus some. The sample records around 58,000 clones, about four fifths being singletons. Sequencing was done on a sample of PBMCs or T cells enriched from blood (not recorded which). The source is a woman between 35 and 50 years old with acute COVID-19.

J is TRBJ1-6 and V is TRBV27; TRBD1 matches at 7 bases. CDR1 and CDR2 (germline): MNHEY, SMNVEV (reference sequence). The CDR3 contains 16 residues. V lost 5 bases, J lost 7 bases, and 11 bases stayed unmatched. The CDR3 spells CASSVIQGLGNSPLHF. In DNA form, the CDR3 reads TGTGCCAGCAGTGTCATACAGGGGTTAGGCAATTCACCCCTCCACTTT.

The chain carries TRBV6-5 and TRBJ2-5; the D is unclear. The V end was cut by 7 bases, the J end by 5 bases, with 20 bases between. CDR1 is MNHEY and CDR2 is SVGAGI in the germline V gene. CDR3 length: 15 amino acids. CDR3 in DNA: TGTGCCAGCACCCAAGGTAGCTCGGTAGTGGAGACCCAGTACTTC. Amino acids: CASTQGSSVVETQYF.

V is TRBV11-2 and J is TRBJ2-7; D perhaps matches TRBD2 (6 bases). V lost 4 bases and J lost 5, with 21 bases in between. The CDR3 contains 16 residues. The germline V gene encodes CDR1 SGHAT and CDR2 FQNNGV. CDR3: CASSSLRVRGYHEQYF. CDR3 DNA: TGTGCCAGCAGCTCCCTCCGGGTCCGGGGGTACCACGAGCAGTACTTC.

This chain uses TRBV5-1 with TRBJ2-2, with D perhaps TRBD2 (6 bases). V shed 7 bases and J shed 9 bases, with 22 bases lying between them. Germline V gene lookup returns CDR1 SGHRS and CDR2 YFSETQ. The CDR3 spans 15 residues. CDR3 sequence reads: CASGIGLYPPRELFF. The CDR3 DNA follows: TGCGCCAGCGGGATTGGACTATACCCTCCCCGGGAGCTGTTTTTT. Full variable domain (missing parts from reference TRBV5-1 and TRBJ2-2): KAGVTQTPRYLIKTRGQQVTLSCSPISGHRSVSWYQQTPGQGLQFLFEYFSETQRNKGNFPGRFSGRQFSNSRSEMNVSTLELGDSALYLCASGIGLYPPRELFFGEGSRLTVL.

About this clone: The sample has other DNA sequences that encode this CDR3 too. The rearrangement joins TRBV5-1 to TRBJ1-1, with 7 nucleotides matching TRBD1. CDR1 is SGHRS and CDR2 is YFSETQ in the germline V gene. Germline trimming cut 0 bases from V and 0 bases from J; bases unmatched to any gene: 2. The CDR3 has 15 amino acids. DNA of the CDR3: TGCGCCAGCAGCTTGGACAGGGGCATGAACACTGAAGCTTTCTTT. It codes for CASSLDRGMNTEAFF.

The rearrangement joins TRBV6-4 to TRBJ1-5, with D perhaps matching TRBD1 (6 bases). CDR3 length: 16 amino acids. The V end lost 8 bases, the J end lost 7 bases, and 24 bases lay between the germline ends. Germline lookup yields CDR1 MRHNA and CDR2 SNTAGT. The CDR3 loop reads CASPRGDRRPIQPQHF. CDR3 bases: TGTGCCAGCCCTAGGGGTGACAGGCGACCAATCCAGCCCCAGCATTTT.

The chain has TRBV5-1 and TRBJ1-1; 8 bases are a match to TRBD1. Unmatched junction bases numbered 11, after V lost 4 bases and J lost 6 bases. Germline V gene lookup returns CDR1 SGHRS and CDR2 YFSETQ. The CDR3 is 15 residues long. CDR3 loop: CASSHSSDRVAEAFF. CDR3 coding DNA: TGCGCCAGCAGCCACTCCTCGGACAGGGTCGCTGAAGCTTTCTTT.

The V call is TRBV14, the J call TRBJ1-4; tentative D call: TRBD1 (5 bases). Germline V gene data show CDR1 as SGHDN and CDR2 as FVKESK. Trimming cost V 4 bases and J 10 bases, with 10 bases left between them. The CDR3 is 12 residues long. The DNA of the CDR3 is TGTGCCAGCAGCCCCCCTAGGGGAAAACTGTTTTTT. As protein: CASSPPRGKLFF. Filled out from reference TRBV14 and TRBJ1-4, the complete variable domain reads EAGVTQFPSHSVIEKGQTVTLRCDPISGHDNLYWYRRVMGKEIKFLLHFVKESKQDESGMPNNRFLAERTGGTYSTLKVQPAELEDSGVYFCASSPPRGKLFFGSGTQLSVL.

This clone has a handful of counts. This rearrangement joins TRBV5-1 to TRBJ1-6; no definite D call. Germline lookup yields CDR1 SGHRS and CDR2 YFSETQ. V gave up 2 bases and J gave up 4 bases, with 10 bases separating them. The CDR3 length is 15 residues. CDR3 sequence reads: CASSFEKAYNSPLHF. CDR3 DNA sequence: TGCGCCAGCAGCTTTGAAAAAGCTTATAATTCACCCCTCCACTTT.

The chain is built from TRBV4-1 and TRBJ2-7; TRBD2 agrees at 7 bases. CDR1 MGHRA and CDR2 YSYEKL come from the germline V gene. The trim removed 0 bases at V and 0 bases at J, leaving 8 bases unmatched. The CDR3 contains 17 residues. For the CDR3, the DNA is TGCGCCAGCAGCCAAGAGTCGGATCTAGCGGTCTCCTACGAGCAGTACTTC. Residues: CASSQESDLAVSYEQYF.

This clone was counted a single time. V gene TRBV18 combines with J gene TRBJ2-3; D is perhaps TRBD2 (6 bases). The CDR3 is 15 residues long. Germline CDR1 KGHSH, CDR2 LQKENI. V was clipped by 3 bases and J by 10 bases, with 20 bases between them. CDR3: CASSPAGTAEVAQYF. In DNA form, the CDR3 reads TGTGCCAGCTCACCTGCCGGGACTGCCGAAGTGGCGCAGTATTTT.

This clone turned up a few times. This sequence joins TRBV14 and TRBJ1-3, with no clear D. CDR1 is SGHDN, CDR2 FVKESK, per germline. Trimming stripped 4 bases from V and 2 bases from J, with 9 bases between. The CDR3 covers 14 residues. CDR3 loop: CASSRESAGNTIYF. DNA for the CDR3: TGTGCCAGCAGCCGGGAGTCGGCTGGAAACACCATATATTTT.

The chain couples TRBV7-8 to TRBJ2-1; 10 bases align to TRBD2. Germline CDR1 SGHVS, CDR2 FQNEAQ. The CDR3 is made up of 16 amino acids. V lost 5 bases, J lost 8 bases, and 12 bases stayed unmatched. The CDR3 loop reads CASSPGAGGPLYEQFF. The CDR3 bases are TGTGCCAGCAGCCCTGGAGCGGGGGGGCCGTTGTATGAGCAGTTCTTC.

The chain links TRBV27 to TRBJ1-2; D might be TRBD1 (6 bases). The CDR3 sequence is 14 residues long. Trimming cost V 6 bases and J 8 bases, with 19 bases left between them. Germline-derived CDR1 and CDR2 are MNHEY and SMNVEV (reference sequence). DNA of the CDR3: TGTGCCAGCAGAACTGCGGGGGGCTTCGGGGGCTACACCTTC. Its translation: CASRTAGGFGGYTF.

This clone was seen only once. The chain couples TRBV19 to TRBJ1-5, with a weak D call TRBD1 (5 bases). The germline V and J ends were trimmed by 5 bases and 4 bases, with 12 bases remaining between them. The CDR3 is 14 amino acids. Germline lookup yields CDR1 LNHDA and CDR2 SQIVND (reference sequence). The CDR3: CASSFRTLNQPQHF. The CDR3 DNA is TGTGCCAGTAGTTTCCGGACACTTAATCAGCCCCAGCATTTT. The full variable domain, its missing parts supplied by reference TRBV19 and TRBJ1-5, is DGGITQSPKYLFRKEGQNVTLSCEQNLNHDAMYWYRQDPGQGLRLIYYSQIVNDFQKGDIAEGYSVSREKKESFPLTVTSAQKNPTAFYLCASSFRTLNQPQHFGDGTRLSIL.

The gene calls are TRBV3-1 (or the pseudogene TRBV3-2) and TRBJ2-7; possible D gene TRBD1, 6 bases. Looked up from germline, CDR1 is LGHDT and CDR2 is YNNKEL (reference sequence). The CDR3 has 15 amino acids. V lost 2 bases and J lost 4, with 15 bases in between. The CDR3 sequence: CASSQSSGAQYEQYF. In nucleotides, the CDR3 is TGTGCCAGCAGCCAATCCTCAGGGGCCCAATACGAGCAGTACTTC.

V gene TRBV15 combines with J gene TRBJ1-5, with TRBD1 matching over 8 bases. Germline-derived CDR1 and CDR2 are LNHNV and YYDKDF (reference sequence). J gave up 7 bases and V 0 bases, and 8 bases lay outside the gene matches. The length of the CDR3 is 16 residues. The CDR3 DNA sequence: TGTGCCACCAGCAGAGATCGACAGGGGCGCAGGCAGCCCCAGCATTTT. It translates to CATSRDRQGRRQPQHF.

The rearrangement uses TRBV6-5 and TRBJ2-1; D remains ambiguous. Germline V gives CDR1 MNHEY, CDR2 SVGAGI. This CDR3 comprises 14 residues. Between the trimmed V and J ends, which lost 5 bases and 3 bases, there was a span of 11 bases. CDR3 nucleotides: TGTGCCAGCAGTCCTCTTCTAGACTACAATGAGCAGTTCTTC. Protein: CASSPLLDYNEQFF.

The rearrangement uses TRBV7-9 and TRBJ2-4, with 9 bases fitting TRBD1. Unmatched junction bases numbered 2, after V lost 1 base and J lost 7 bases. The CDR3 contains 14 residues. The germline V gene has CDR1 SEHNR and CDR2 FQNEAQ (reference sequence). The CDR3 loop reads CASSLVDRGNIQYF. The CDR3 nucleotides read TGTGCCAGCAGCTTAGTCGACAGGGGGAACATTCAGTACTTC. The full variable domain, completed using reference TRBV7-9 and TRBJ2-4, is DTGVSQNPRHKITKRGQNVTFRCDPISEHNRLYWYRQTLGQGPEFLTYFQNEAQLEKSRLLSDRFSAERPKGSFSTLEIQRTEQGDSAMYLCASSLVDRGNIQYFGAGTRLSVL.

In this sample, this clone turned up once. This chain links TRBV6-2 or TRBV6-3 with TRBJ2-1; a weak D match, TRBD1 (6 bases). Germline-derived CDR1 and CDR2 are MNHEY and SVGEGT. Trimming stripped 2 bases from V and 7 bases from J, with 18 bases between. The CDR3 is 16 residues long. CDR3 bases: TGTGCCAGCAGTTACGGTCCGGAAAGGGGGTGGAATGAGCAGTTCTTC. This translates into CASSYGPERGWNEQFF.

The gene calls are TRBV7-9 and TRBJ2-1; 14 bases map to TRBD2. With 0 bases clipped from V and 5 bases from J, the junction kept 0 bases outside the gene matches. CDR3 length: 16 amino acids. Germline V CDR1 and CDR2: SEHNR, FQNEAQ (reference sequence). The CDR3 sequence: CASSLAGLAGDNEQFF. The CDR3 DNA follows: TGTGCCAGCAGCTTAGCGGGACTAGCGGGAGACAATGAGCAGTTCTTC.

The chain has TRBV19 and TRBJ2-1, with TRBD2 matching 10 bases. This CDR3 spans 15 amino acids. V gave up 1 base and J gave up 3 bases; unmatched junction bases: 0. Germline-derived CDR1 and CDR2 are LNHDA and SQIVND (reference sequence). The CDR3 DNA is TGTGCCAGTAGTATAGGGACTAGCGGCTACAATGAGCAGTTCTTC. Amino acids: CASSIGTSGYNEQFF. Filled out from reference TRBV19 and TRBJ2-1, the complete variable domain reads DGGITQSPKYLFRKEGQNVTLSCEQNLNHDAMYWYRQDPGQGLRLIYYSQIVNDFQKGDIAEGYSVSREKKESFPLTVTSAQKNPTAFYLCASSIGTSGYNEQFFGPGTRLTVL.

A few counts support this clone. The CDR3 protein is CASSLAPTRGQSPLHF. CDR3 DNA: TGTGCCAGCAGCTTAGCCCCGACTAGGGGTCAGTCACCCCTCCACTTT. This chain uses TRBV7-2 with TRBJ1-6; D perhaps matches TRBD1 (5 bases). Per germline, CDR1 SGHTA and CDR2 FQGNSA. This CDR3 contains 16 residues. V was shortened by 0 bases and J by 10 bases, with 16 bases between the two germline ends.

The genes are TRBV11-2 and TRBJ1-1; 9 bases map to TRBD1. The germline V gene has CDR1 SGHAT and CDR2 FQNNGV. There are 16 residues in the CDR3. V gave up 4 bases and J gave up 8 bases; unmatched junction bases: 14. The CDR3 DNA reads TGTGCCAGCAGCTCCCGGGACAGGGAAGGGGGATTCGAAGCTTTCTTT. This gives the protein CASSSRDREGGFEAFF.

The chain joins TRBV7-9 to TRBJ1-1; D is unresolved. Trimming removed 5 bases from V and 5 bases from J, with 15 bases in between. Germline assignment: CDR1 SEHNR and CDR2 FQNEAQ (reference sequence). This CDR3 is 14 amino acids long. The CDR3 nucleotides read TGTGCCAGCAGCGAAGGGAGTGCGGGAACTGAAGCTTTCTTT. It specifies CASSEGSAGTEAFF.

This chain joins TRBV5-1 and TRBJ1-3; 9 bases match TRBD1. Per the germline V gene, CDR1 is SGHRS and CDR2 is YFSETQ. With V trimmed by 1 base and J by 3 bases, 11 bases remained unmatched. This CDR3 is 18 amino acids long. CDR3: CASSLRGQGQQGGNTIYF. The CDR3 region has the DNA TGCGCCAGCAGCTTGAGAGGACAGGGGCAGCAAGGTGGAAACACCATATATTTT.

The chain carries TRBV14 and TRBJ2-7, with TRBD1 matching 10 bases. The length of the CDR3 is 15 residues. The V and J ends lost 0 bases and 7 bases, in that order; junction bases with no gene match: 6. Per the germline V gene, CDR1 is SGHDN and CDR2 is FVKESK. CDR3 sequence reads: CASSQERDRGEEQYF. The CDR3 DNA sequence: TGTGCCAGCAGCCAAGAGAGGGACAGGGGAGAGGAGCAGTACTTC.

There are a few counts of this clone. The chain has TRBV19 and TRBJ1-2; unclear D gene. Germline lookup yields CDR1 LNHDA and CDR2 SQIVND (reference sequence). This CDR3 spans 13 amino acids. V lost 7 bases to trimming and J lost 8 bases, with 17 bases between them. The CDR3 DNA is TGTGCCAGTACGACCCCAGGCCAAAGGGGCTACACCTTC. It yields the protein CASTTPGQRGYTF. The variable domain in full, completed from reference TRBV19 and TRBJ1-2, reads DGGITQSPKYLFRKEGQNVTLSCEQNLNHDAMYWYRQDPGQGLRLIYYSQIVNDFQKGDIAEGYSVSREKKESFPLTVTSAQKNPTAFYLCASTTPGQRGYTFGSGTRLTVV.

V is TRBV18 and J is TRBJ1-1; the D is unclear. The length of the CDR3 is 14 residues. V lost 3 bases to trimming and J lost 10 bases, with 18 bases between them. Germline values: CDR1 KGHSH, CDR2 LQKENI. In nucleotides, the CDR3 is TGTGCCAGCTCACCTGGCTCGGACGCGGGCGTAGCTTTCTTT. Encoded protein: CASSPGSDAGVAFF.

V usage is TRBV7-8 and J usage is TRBJ2-7, with TRBD2 identical over 16 bases. The CDR3 is 16 residues long. Germline values: CDR1 SGHVS, CDR2 FQNEAQ. The ends lost 5 bases at V and 3 bases at J; junction bases unmatched: 4. This CDR3 is CASSPGLAGGVYEQYV. Here the CDR3 DNA reads TGTGCCAGCAGCCCGGGACTAGCGGGGGGGGTCTACGAGCAGTACGTC.

The CDR3 spells CASSGGANEKLFF. CDR3 sequence (DNA): TGTGCCAGCAGTGGGGGGGCTAATGAAAAACTGTTTTTT. The V call is TRBV2, the J call TRBJ1-4; D possibly corresponds to TRBD1 (5 bases). Trimming removed 4 bases from V and 3 bases from J, with 6 bases in between. The germline gives CDR1 SNHLY, CDR2 FYNNEI. CDR3 size: 13 residues.

The gene calls are TRBV3-1 (or the pseudogene TRBV3-2) and TRBJ2-3, with TRBD2 matching over 16 bases. The CDR3 is made up of 19 amino acids. V was clipped by 4 bases and J by 1 base; unmatched bases: 8. Germline-derived CDR1 and CDR2 are LGHDT and YNNKEL (reference sequence). The CDR3 sequence: CASSPGLAGGIIGTDTQYF. The CDR3 nucleotides read TGTGCCAGCAGCCCGGGACTAGCGGGGGGGATAATTGGCACAGATACGCAGTATTTT.